Below, 10 T cell receptor beta chains from the same sample are listed, as sequenced in a study of T cell repertoires in cytomegalovirus infection (dated by TCRdb to the late 2010s). The sample's treatment or condition, from its label and the paper: in vitro stimulation with specific CMV peptide epitopes to enrich CMV-specific T cells. These TCRs are of unknown antigen specificity. The sequencing machine was an Illumina HiSeq 1500. TCRdb passed the public sequencing reads through fastp at Q25 and MiXCR, retaining productive beta sequences. Each entry merges the rows of one CDR3 protein and shows their most common DNA and genes. The sample data list 640,000 or so distinct CDR3 sequences, and roughly a third of these were observed just once. The top ten clonotypes cover around a sixth of the sample. The specimen comprised cultured PBMCs, sampled from culture after CMV antigen stimulation. The receptor source for this set is a human donor in good health (CMV status not recorded). Some clones in this sample may be carry-over from other donors' samples.

This clonotype has ten or more counts. The genes are TRBV7-4 and TRBJ2-7; a possible D gene is TRBD1 (6 bases). CDR1 and CDR2 (germline): SGHVT, SQSDAQ. V was trimmed by 5 bases and J by 1 base, leaving 18 bases between them. The CDR3 totals 16 residues. The chain's CDR3 is CASSQTWTEASYEQYF. CDR3 in DNA: TGTGCCAGCAGCCAAACGTGGACAGAAGCTTCCTACGAGCAGTACTTC.

The rearrangement links TRBV7-9 to TRBJ2-1, with 15 bases lining up with TRBD2. Germline V gene lookup returns CDR1 SEHNR and CDR2 FQNEAQ (reference sequence). V dropped 5 bases and J dropped 7; count of bases not matched to a gene: 6. CDR3 size: 16 residues. The CDR3 bases are TGTGCCAGCAGCCCTCCGGGACTAGCGGGGGGAAATGAGCAGTTCTTC. Its translation: CASSPPGLAGGNEQFF.

This clonotype was seen a handful of times. The chain joins TRBV20-1 to TRBJ1-1, with unresolved D. The CDR3 is 8 residues long. Trimming took off 5 bases at V and 8 bases at J, with 3 bases between the two ends. Germline V lookup: CDR1 DFQATT, CDR2 SNEGSKA (reference sequence). The CDR3 sequence is CSAGEAFF. CDR3 in DNA: TGCAGTGCTGGCGAAGCTTTCTTT.

This clonotype showed up just once. The J gene is TRBJ1-2, the V gene TRBV18; tentatively, D is TRBD1 (6 bases). The CDR3 is 15 residues long. Between the trimmed V and J ends, which lost 2 bases and 3 bases, there was a span of 13 bases. CDR1 and CDR2 from the germline V gene are KGHSH and LQKENI. The CDR3: CASSPVVGQHYGYTF. Here the CDR3 DNA reads TGTGCCAGCTCACCAGTGGTGGGACAACACTATGGCTACACCTTC.

A few counts support this clonotype. The V gene is TRBV12-3 or TRBV12-4, the J gene TRBJ2-5; possible D gene TRBD1, 7 bases. The CDR3 runs to 14 residues. The V gene lost 8 bases and the J gene lost 5 bases, with 18 bases spanning the gap. DNA for the CDR3: TGTGCCAGCGGACGTGGAGGGGGCGTCGAGACCCAGTACTTC. Its protein is CASGRGGGVETQYF.

This clonotype was observed at least ten times. This chain joins TRBV6-1 and TRBJ2-5, with 8 bases lining up with TRBD2. The ends lost 4 bases at V and 5 bases at J; junction bases unmatched: 12. Germline V gives CDR1 MNHNS, CDR2 SASEGT. The CDR3 runs to 16 residues. CDR3 nucleotides: TGTGCCAGCAGTGGGGTAGCGGGGATTTCCGGGGAGACCCAGTACTTC. It codes for CASSGVAGISGETQYF.

The chain is built from TRBV7-9 and TRBJ1-2; 8 bases agree with TRBD1. Germline V gives CDR1 SEHNR, CDR2 FQNEAQ (reference sequence). The trim removed 5 bases at V and 6 bases at J, leaving 2 bases unmatched. There are 12 residues in the CDR3. This CDR3 is CASSRQGNGYTF. CDR3 bases: TGTGCCAGCAGCCGACAGGGGAATGGCTACACCTTC.

The V and J genes are TRBV2 and TRBJ1-2, with D perhaps matching TRBD1 (6 bases). This CDR3 contains 13 residues. Trimming shortened V by 3 bases and J by 4 bases, and 9 bases separated the two germline ends. Germline lookup yields CDR1 SNHLY and CDR2 FYNNEI. The DNA of the CDR3 is TGTGCCAGCAGTGATATCAGGGGCTATGGCTACACCTTC. It yields the protein CASSDIRGYGYTF.

This clonotype has more than one count but fewer than ten. The chain has TRBV12-3 or TRBV12-4 and TRBJ1-2; TRBD1 agrees at 8 bases. The CDR3 spans 14 residues. The V segment lost 6 bases and the J segment 4 bases; nucleotides outside the gene matches: 7. The CDR3 loop is CASSLDREAYGYTF. CDR3 sequence (DNA): TGTGCCAGCAGCCTGGACAGGGAAGCCTATGGCTACACCTTC.

This clonotype was observed once. The chain recombines TRBV20-1 with TRBJ2-1; D gene ambiguous. Looked up from germline, CDR1 is DFQATT and CDR2 is SNEGSKA (reference sequence). V lost 1 base to trimming and J lost 5 bases, with 6 bases between them. The CDR3 contains 12 residues. CDR3 bases: TGCAGTGCTAGAGCTGGGCACAATGAGCAGTTCTTC. It encodes CSARAGHNEQFF.